This T cell receptor (beta chain) was documented in a study of breast tumors, draining lymph nodes, adjacent tissues. Study-wide findings and caveats: That most tumor T cells come from lymph nodes remained unproven.

Unmatched junction bases numbered 4, after V lost 3 bases and J lost 3 bases. Germline CDR1 reads MNHEY; CDR2 reads SMNVEV (reference sequence). The CDR3 extends over 16 amino acids. TCRdb ran MiXCR on the multiplex PCR reads and lists one entry per CDR3 protein. The sample holds some 130,000 distinct CDR3 sequences, 21% seen once. In its sample, this clonotype was seen a few times. Its antigen is not identified. Breast cancer patients provided tissue from their axillary draining lymph nodes. The TCR sequence derives from a female donor with breast cancer. Some clones in this sample may be carry-over from other donors' samples. The sample was axillary lymph node tissue. This sequence joins TRBV27 and TRBJ2-1, with 11 bases that match TRBD2. Here the CDR3 reads CASSFTSGSVYNEQFF. DNA for the CDR3: TGTGCCAGCAGTTTTACTAGCGGGAGTGTCTACAATGAGCAGTTCTTC.